The 23 T cell receptor beta chains below all came from one sample that was sequenced in a study of regulatory T cells in long-lasting Graves disease. Library construction for TCR beta used iRepertoire HTBI primers and Arm-PCR of CDR3 regions. A single record per CDR3 protein comes from TCRdb applying MiXCR to the multiplex PCR reads. Here the sample spans hundreds of thousands of distinct CDR3 sequences, about 16% being singletons. Time point given: newly diagnosed GD, antithyroid drugs for less than 3 months. The TCR library used RNA extracted from PBMCs. These same data were also listed under a study on T cells in Graves' hyperthyroidism and ophthalmopathy.

The material sequenced was peripheral blood mononuclear cells (PBMCs), taken at new diagnosis, from a patient treated with antithyroid drugs. The receptor source for this set is a woman aged 25 to 39 with Graves disease.

This clonotype was seen ten or more times. The rearrangement uses TRBV28 and TRBJ2-5, with D perhaps being TRBD1 or TRBD2 (5 bases each). V lost 5 bases and J 4 bases, leaving 20 bases between the germline ends. CDR3 size: 16 residues. In germline, CDR1 is MDHEN, CDR2 SYDVKM. CDR3 nucleotides: TGTGCCAGCAGTCTCGAGGGGTGGGGGACCGGAGAGACCCAGTACTTC. Translating gives CASSLEGWGTGETQYF.

This clonotype was observed at least ten times. V and J are TRBV18 and TRBJ1-1; TRBD1 matches 8 bases. V gave up 0 bases and J gave up 6 bases; unmatched junction bases: 3. This CDR3 spans 14 amino acids. From germline, CDR1 is KGHSH and CDR2 LQKENI. In DNA, the CDR3 is TGTGCCAGCTCACCACCCGGGACAGGACCTGAAGCTTTCTTT. Protein sequence: CASSPPGTGPEAFF. Full variable domain (rest looked up from reference TRBV18 and TRBJ1-1): NAGVMQNPRHLVRRRGQEARLRCSPMKGHSHVYWYRQLPEEGLKFMVYLQKENIIDESGMPKERFSAEFPKEGPSILRIQQVVRGDSAAYFCASSPPGTGPEAFFGQGTRLTVV.

This chain joins TRBV19 and TRBJ2-3, with a possible D match to TRBD1 (5 bases). Matching the DNA end better, TRBJ2-5 makes the J call doubtful. Germline CDR1 and CDR2: LNHDA and SQIVND (reference sequence). This CDR3 is 14 amino acids long. The CDR3 DNA reads TGTGCCAGTAAAAAATGGCAGGGTGGTGAGACCCAGTACTTC. Translation: CASKKWQGGETQYF.

There are many counts of this clonotype. It may be a read error: a sequence one base away is much more abundant. This CDR3 is missing its conserved last phenylalanine or tryptophan, likely due to a read error. The chain recombines TRBV11-2 with TRBJ1-1; D not certain. Trimming left V 0 bases short and J 4 bases short, with 6 bases between. CDR1 SGHAT and CDR2 FQNNGV come from the germline V gene. This CDR3 contains 13 residues. The CDR3 loop reads CASSLEGSTEAFL. CDR3 sequence (DNA): TGTGCCAGCAGCTTAGAGGGCAGCACTGAAGCTTTCCTT.

V gene TRBV6-1 combines with J gene TRBJ1-2; maybe TRBD1 (6 bases). Germline V CDR1 and CDR2: MNHNS, SASEGT. V lost 5 bases to trimming and J lost 8 bases, with 12 bases between them. The CDR3 runs to 12 residues. The CDR3 coding sequence is TGTGCCAGCAGTAAACCTCAGGGGGGCTACACCTTC. The encoded protein is CASSKPQGGYTF.

Worth noting for this clonotype: This may arise from a read error, as a much more abundant clone is one base away. This chain joins TRBV2 and TRBJ2-5; 13 nucleotides align to TRBD2. Germline V CDR1 and CDR2: SNHLY, FYNNEI. CDR3 length: 15 amino acids. The CDR3 here is CTSGFTSGRAETQYF. CDR3 DNA: TGTACCAGCGGATTCACTAGCGGGAGGGCAGAGACCCAGTACTTC.

V usage is TRBV19 and J usage is TRBJ2-1; 9 nucleotides match TRBD2. CDR3 size: 16 residues. CDR1 is LNHDA and CDR2 is SQIVND in the germline V gene (reference sequence). With 6 bases clipped from V and 11 bases from J, the junction kept 17 bases outside the gene matches. In nucleotides, the CDR3 is TGTGCCAGTAGCGTGGAGCGGGAGGCTTCGGCGCAAAAGCAGTTCTTC. Translating it yields CASSVEREASAQKQFF.

Worth noting for this clonotype: The junction does not match germline at one end; this may be a read error. J is TRBJ2-1 and V is TRBV11-2, with D unclear. The tail of the sequence fits TRBJ2-5 better, so the J call may be wrong. The CDR3 extends over 11 amino acids. Germline V lookup: CDR1 SGHAT, CDR2 FQNNGV. The CDR3 reads CVSSLVETQYF. The CDR3 coding sequence is TGTGTCAGCAGCCTGGTGGAGACCCAGTACTTC.

In regard to this clonotype: It may be a read error: a sequence one base away is much more abundant. This chain uses TRBV10-1 with TRBJ1-1; D gene ambiguous. CDR3 length equals 13 residues. Germline CDR1 is WNHNN and CDR2 is SYGVQD (reference sequence). V was clipped by 2 bases and J by 3 bases, with 7 bases between them. In DNA form, the CDR3 reads TGCGCCAGCAGTGAGCCGACTCACACTGAAGCTTTCTTT. This translates into CASSEPTHTEAFF.

This sequence joins TRBV7-9 and TRBJ2-5; 12 nucleotides align to TRBD2. V lost 2 bases to trimming and J lost 5 bases; unmatched junction nucleotides: 9. This CDR3 region has 17 residues. Germline CDR1 reads SEHNR; CDR2 reads FQNEAQ (reference sequence). The CDR3 reads CASSLSPSGRAGETQYF. CDR3 nucleotide sequence: TGTGCCAGCAGCTTATCGCCTAGCGGGAGGGCCGGGGAGACCCAGTACTTC.

At least ten counts were recorded for this clonotype. CDR3: CASSFRTGGSGYTF. In DNA, the CDR3 is TGTGCCAGCAGCTTCAGGACAGGGGGCTCAGGCTACACCTTC. The genes are TRBV11-2 and TRBJ1-2; 11 positions match TRBD1. The CDR3 is made up of 14 amino acids. Germline CDR1 and CDR2: SGHAT and FQNNGV. After removal of 3 bases from V and 8 bases from J, the junction contained 5 bases not matched to a gene.

This clonotype was recorded at least ten times. Here the CDR3 reads CASSELGRSSYEQYF. For the CDR3, the DNA is TGTGCCAGCAGTGAACTGGGGCGGAGCTCCTACGAGCAGTACTTC. The V and J genes are TRBV6-1 and TRBJ2-7; possible D gene TRBD1, 5 bases. V lost 2 bases and J 0 bases, leaving 11 bases between the germline ends. The V gene's germline CDR1 is MNHNS and CDR2 SASEGT. The CDR3 length is 15 residues.

This clonotype was recorded at least ten times. CDR3 protein: CSARVDRGEAQHF. The CDR3 region has the DNA TGCAGTGCTAGAGTTGACAGGGGTGAAGCCCAGCATTTT. The V call is TRBV20-1, the J call TRBJ1-5, with TRBD1 matching 8 bases. Per germline, CDR1 DFQATT and CDR2 SNEGSKA (reference sequence). V was clipped by 1 base and J by 11 bases; unmatched bases: 7. The CDR3 is made up of 13 amino acids.

Only a few counts were recorded for this clonotype. Possible read error: a much larger clone is one base away. This sequence joins TRBV7-2 and TRBJ1-1; D unclear. CDR1 and CDR2 (germline): SGHTA, FQGNSA. This CDR3 is 15 amino acids long. CDR3 coding DNA: TGTGCCAGCAGCTTAGGAGGGTATGGGCGCACTGAAGGTTTCTTT. Amino acid sequence: CASSLGGYGRTEGFF.

The V call is TRBV18, the J call TRBJ2-7; 9 bases map to TRBD1. CDR3 length: 15 amino acids. From germline, CDR1 is KGHSH and CDR2 LQKENI. The trim removed 0 bases at V and 7 bases at J, leaving 7 bases unmatched. DNA of the CDR3: TGTGCCAGCTCACCACCGGGACAGGGATTTCGGGAGCAGTACTTC. This codes for CASSPPGQGFREQYF.

This chain joins TRBV19 and TRBJ2-7; TRBD2 matches 7 bases. The CDR3 extends over 15 amino acids. V was clipped by 4 bases and J by 2 bases; unmatched bases: 8. Germline lookup yields CDR1 LNHDA and CDR2 SQIVND (reference sequence). The CDR3 reads CASSRLREPPYEQYF. As DNA, the CDR3 is TGTGCCAGTAGTAGATTGCGGGAGCCTCCCTACGAGCAGTACTTC.

This clonotype appeared many times. V is TRBV6-1 and J is TRBJ2-1; no reliable D call. The CDR3 is 14 residues long. CDR1 MNHNS and CDR2 SASEGT come from the germline V gene. Trimming took off 5 bases at V and 1 base at J, with 9 bases between the two ends. DNA of the CDR3: TGTGCCAGCAGTAATCCGGGTTCCTACAATGAGCAGTTCTTC. It translates to CASSNPGSYNEQFF.

This clonotype occurred many times. The chain recombines TRBV15 with TRBJ2-7; 9 bases agree with TRBD1. This CDR3 contains 16 residues. Germline assignment: CDR1 LNHNV and CDR2 YYDKDF (reference sequence). The ends lost 0 bases at V and 5 bases at J; junction bases unmatched: 8. The CDR3: CATSREGTGNVNEQYF. CDR3 bases: TGTGCCACCAGCAGAGAGGGGACAGGGAACGTTAACGAGCAGTACTTC. The full variable domain, in which reference TRBV15 and TRBJ2-7 provide the parts outside the CDR3, is DAMVIQNPRYQVTQFGKPVTLSCSQTLNHNVMYWYQQKSSQAPKLLFHYYDKDFNNEADTPDNFQSRRPNTSFCFLDIRSPGLGDTAMYLCATSREGTGNVNEQYFGPGTRLTVT.

J is TRBJ1-1 and V is TRBV20-1; 8 nucleotides agree with TRBD1. The V gene's germline CDR1 is DFQATT and CDR2 SNEGSKA (reference sequence). This CDR3 comprises 14 residues. Trimming at V came to 5 bases and at J to 1 base, leaving 6 bases not matched to a gene. DNA of the CDR3: TGCAGTGCTTCGGACAGGGCGGCGAACACTGAAGCTTTCTTT. This gives the protein CSASDRAANTEAFF.

The sample holds many counts of this clonotype. The chain has TRBV27 and TRBJ1-5; no reliable D call. V lost 5 bases to trimming and J lost 6 bases, with 17 bases between them. Germline V CDR1 and CDR2: MNHEY, SMNVEV (reference sequence). The CDR3 covers 15 residues. The CDR3 sequence: CASSPLAGFPQPQHF. The CDR3 DNA is TGTGCCAGCAGTCCGCTTGCGGGGTTCCCTCAGCCCCAGCATTTT.

The sample holds many counts of this clonotype. The rearrangement joins TRBV7-2 to TRBJ2-1; D is unresolved. The V end lost 5 bases, the J end lost 1 base, and 15 bases lay between the germline ends. Germline V lookup: CDR1 SGHTA, CDR2 FQGNSA. This CDR3 region has 16 residues. The CDR3 sequence: CASSTQGIGSYNEQFF. CDR3 nucleotides: TGTGCCAGCAGCACCCAAGGTATAGGGTCCTACAATGAGCAGTTCTTC.

This clonotype was observed a few times. V usage is TRBV6-2 or TRBV6-3 and J usage is TRBJ1-1; D ambiguous. CDR3 length: 14 amino acids. The germline V and J ends were trimmed by 2 bases and 2 bases, with 9 bases remaining between them. Germline V lookup: CDR1 MNHEY, CDR2 SVGEGT. The CDR3 protein is CASSYLDPNTEAFF. For the CDR3, the DNA is TGTGCCAGCAGTTACCTCGACCCAAACACTGAAGCTTTCTTT.

In its sample, this clonotype was seen many times. V usage is TRBV11-2 and J usage is TRBJ2-3; no definite D call. V was shortened by 4 bases and J by 7 bases, with 6 bases between the two germline ends. The CDR3 spans 11 residues. CDR1 is SGHAT, CDR2 FQNNGV, per germline. The CDR3 reads CASSSFNTQYF. CDR3 nucleotides: TGTGCCAGCAGCTCTTTCAATACGCAGTATTTT.